This T cell receptor beta chain was found in a study of spatial heterogeneity in lung cancer. The wider study: Strongly correlated with TCR transcript counts in tumor regions was a T cell module score, which was a transcriptional module score calculated from matched bulk RNA-seq. Every unique TCR and UMI combination, on average, appeared more than ten times in raw reads. Notes on the study in general: Alpha chains reached an estimated coverage of 5.5% to 8% of tumor T cells, and beta chains 13% to 15%. Intratumoral expanded alpha and beta TCR counts were found to track tumor mutation counts.

This clonotype was seen many times. The antigen is unknown. MiXCR was run by TCRdb on the 5' RACE reads, yielding one entry per CDR3 protein. The sample holds some 96,000 distinct CDR3 sequences, around 4.3% seen once. As for time point: sample taken at primary tumor resection. Material for sequencing was whole RNA from tumor, nontumor lung or frozen PBMC, left unsorted. Between the trimmed V and J ends, which lost 4 bases and 0 bases, there was a span of 13 bases. CDR3 size: 15 residues. Germline CDR1 is SGHRS and CDR2 is YFSETQ. The receptor was isolated from a male donor with early-stage non-small cell lung cancer. The V gene is TRBV5-1, the J gene TRBJ1-2, with a possible D match to TRBD1 (5 bases). This sample comprised lung tumor tissue, obtained at surgery. The CDR3 DNA follows: TGCGCCAGCAGCCGGGACGGAACCCCTAACTATGGCTACACCTTC. Amino acid sequence: CASSRDGTPNYGYTF.